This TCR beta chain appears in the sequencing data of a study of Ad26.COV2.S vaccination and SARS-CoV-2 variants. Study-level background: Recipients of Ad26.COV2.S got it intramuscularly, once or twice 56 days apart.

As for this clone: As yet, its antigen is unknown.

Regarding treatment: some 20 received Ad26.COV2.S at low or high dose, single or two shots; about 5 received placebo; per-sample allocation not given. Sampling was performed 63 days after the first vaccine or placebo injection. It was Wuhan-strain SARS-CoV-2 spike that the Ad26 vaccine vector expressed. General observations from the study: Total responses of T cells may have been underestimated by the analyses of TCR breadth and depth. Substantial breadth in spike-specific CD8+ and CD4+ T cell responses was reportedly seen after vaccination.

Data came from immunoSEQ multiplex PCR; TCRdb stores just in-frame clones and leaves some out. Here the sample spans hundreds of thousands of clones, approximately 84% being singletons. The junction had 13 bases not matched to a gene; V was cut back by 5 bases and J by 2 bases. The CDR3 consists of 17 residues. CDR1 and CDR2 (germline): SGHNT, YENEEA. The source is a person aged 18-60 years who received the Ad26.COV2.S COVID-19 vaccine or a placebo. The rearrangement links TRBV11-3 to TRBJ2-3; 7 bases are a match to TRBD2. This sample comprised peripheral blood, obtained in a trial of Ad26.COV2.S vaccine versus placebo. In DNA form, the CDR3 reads TGTGCCAGCAGCGACCCCTTTGGGGGGGGACTCACAGATACGCAGTATTTT. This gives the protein CASSDPFGGGLTDTQYF.